Below are 28 T cell receptor beta chains sequenced from a single sample in a study of blood T cells in healthy people across ages. A J-beta primer mix and a sample-barcoded 5' primer were used in a second PCR of roughly 7 to 12 cycles. TCRdb re-called the 5' RACE reads through MiXCR, storing one row per CDR3 protein. Of about 320,000 distinct CDR3 sequences in the sample, 27% were seen once. The sample consisted of blood. The receptors were sampled from a woman in her seventies in good health.

This clonotype was recorded at least ten times. The chain has TRBV2 and TRBJ2-7, with a tentative D call TRBD1 (6 bases). Germline CDR1 is SNHLY and CDR2 is FYNNEI. The CDR3 contains 12 residues. Trimming took off 2 bases at V and 4 bases at J, with 6 bases between the two ends. The DNA for the CDR3 is TGTGCCAGCAGTGAAAGGGGGTACGAGCAGTACTTC. Translating gives CASSERGYEQYF.

This clonotype appeared once. The gene calls are TRBV20-1 and TRBJ2-5; 7 bases line up with TRBD2. The J call may not be correct, given that the DNA end is closer to TRBJ2-1. CDR3 length: 15 amino acids. CDR1 DFQATT and CDR2 SNEGSKA come from the germline V gene (reference sequence). CDR3 sequence (DNA): TGCAGTGCTAGAGTGGTAGCTAGCGGTGCCAATGAGCAGTTCTTC. It encodes CSARVVASGANEQFF.

The V call is TRBV4-1, the J call TRBJ1-1; D remains unclear. The V end was cut by 1 base, the J end by 10 bases, with 16 bases between. The germline V gene encodes CDR1 MGHRA and CDR2 YSYEKL. This CDR3 has 14 amino acids. CDR3 DNA sequence: TGCGCCAGCAGCCAAGGGTCCGGCAGGTTGGGAGCTTTCTTT. This encodes CASSQGSGRLGAFF.

The count of this clonotype is one. V gene TRBV20-1 combines with J gene TRBJ1-1, with D unclear. This CDR3 spans 14 amino acids. V lost 3 bases and J lost 2, with 13 bases in between. The germline V gene encodes CDR1 DFQATT and CDR2 SNEGSKA (reference sequence). CDR3 sequence: CSASRADLNTEAFF. For the CDR3, the DNA is TGCAGTGCTAGTAGAGCAGATTTAAACACTGAAGCTTTCTTT.

The gene calls are TRBV7-2 and TRBJ2-7; TRBD2 matches 12 bases. Unmatched junction bases numbered 5, after V lost 4 bases and J lost 4 bases. Germline values: CDR1 SGHTA, CDR2 FQGNSA. The CDR3 covers 15 residues. CDR3 coding DNA: TGTGCCAGCAGCTCTAGCGGGAGGGCCGGGTACGAGCAGTACTTC. Translation: CASSSSGRAGYEQYF.

The J gene is TRBJ2-5, the V gene TRBV18; D is ambiguous. There are 13 residues in the CDR3. The V end was cut by 0 bases, the J end by 13 bases, with 15 bases between. The germline V gene has CDR1 KGHSH and CDR2 LQKENI. In DNA, the CDR3 is TGTGCCAGCTCACCACCTGCCACCCTAGACCCGTACTTC. It is translated as CASSPPATLDPYF.

The rearrangement uses TRBV20-1 and TRBJ1-2; 10 bases line up with TRBD1. The trim removed 6 bases at V and 8 bases at J, leaving 9 bases unmatched. CDR1 is DFQATT, CDR2 SNEGSKA, per germline (reference sequence). This CDR3 spans 13 amino acids. The CDR3 DNA follows: TGCAGTGCCTGGACAGGGGGTGGTTGGGGCTACACCTTC. It codes for CSAWTGGGWGYTF.

This clonotype was seen only a few times. The rearrangement uses TRBV28 and TRBJ1-2; possible D gene TRBD1, 6 bases. The CDR3 contains 14 residues. Germline lookup yields CDR1 MDHEN and CDR2 SYDVKM. Trimming took off 8 bases at V and 5 bases at J, with 18 bases between the two ends. The CDR3 sequence: CASFSLGARYGYTF. The CDR3 nucleotides are TGTGCCAGCTTCTCCTTGGGGGCGCGGTATGGCTACACCTTC.

The chain couples TRBV24-1 to TRBJ2-5; 8 nucleotides agree with TRBD2. The J call may be in error: the DNA end matches TRBJ2-1 better. The CDR3 runs 15 residues. Germline CDR1 and CDR2: KGHDR and SFDVKD. As DNA, the CDR3 is TGTGCCACCAGTGATGCACTAGCGGTATCAGATGAGCAGTTCTTC. It translates to CATSDALAVSDEQFF.

The table lists this clonotype with a count of one. The V call is TRBV6-6, the J call TRBJ2-3; unclear D gene. Germline-derived CDR1 and CDR2 are MNHNY and SVGAGI (reference sequence). Between the trimmed V and J ends, which lost 7 bases and 2 bases, there was a span of 10 bases. The CDR3 contains 13 residues. CDR3 coding DNA: TGTGCCAGCACCCCGACCGCCACAGATACGCAGTATTTT. Amino acids: CASTPTATDTQYF.

The chain links TRBV5-1 to TRBJ2-5, with a possible D match to TRBD2 (5 bases). Germline V gives CDR1 SGHRS, CDR2 YFSETQ. V shed 6 bases and J shed 3 bases, with 15 bases lying between them. The CDR3 totals 14 residues. The chain's CDR3 is CASNPVGRKETQYF. CDR3 bases: TGCGCCAGCAATCCCGTTGGGAGAAAAGAGACCCAGTACTTC. The entire variable domain, with the rest obtained from reference TRBV5-1 and TRBJ2-5, is as follows: KAGVTQTPRYLIKTRGQQVTLSCSPISGHRSVSWYQQTPGQGLQFLFEYFSETQRNKGNFPGRFSGRQFSNSRSEMNVSTLELGDSALYLCASNPVGRKETQYFGPGTRLLVL.

This clonotype was seen a few times. The rearrangement joins TRBV6-5 to TRBJ2-4, with D perhaps TRBD2 (5 bases). CDR1 is MNHEY and CDR2 is SVGAGI in the germline V gene. The CDR3 is made up of 15 amino acids. V lost 5 bases and J 3 bases, leaving 14 bases between the germline ends. In DNA form, the CDR3 reads TGTGCCAGCAGTCTACCGAGGGAGATCAAAAACATTCAGTACTTC. Protein: CASSLPREIKNIQYF.

This chain uses TRBV7-2 with TRBJ2-5, with unresolved D. Per germline, CDR1 SGHTA and CDR2 FQGNSA. This CDR3 comprises 14 residues. The germline V and J ends were trimmed by 5 bases and 1 base, with 11 bases remaining between them. The CDR3 DNA reads TGTGCCAGCAGCATAGTCCAACTCCAAGAGACCCAGTACTTC. Translating gives CASSIVQLQETQYF.

A few counts support this clonotype. The junction and the germline gene differ at one end; a read error may be behind it. The genes are TRBV19 and TRBJ2-4; D not certain. This CDR3 is 12 amino acids long. Germline lookup yields CDR1 LNHDA and CDR2 SQIVND (reference sequence). The CDR3 protein is CASTDAKNIQYF. DNA for the CDR3: TGTGCCAGTACGGACGCCAAGAACATTCAGTACTTC. Filled out from reference TRBV19 and TRBJ2-4, the complete variable domain reads DGGITQSPKYLFRKEGQNVTLSCEQNLNHDAMYWYRQDPGQGLRLIYYSQIVNDFQKGDIAEGYSVSREKKESFPLTVTSAQKNPTAFYLCASTDAKNIQYFGAGTRLSVL.

The gene calls are TRBV10-3 and TRBJ1-1; D is perhaps TRBD1 (6 bases). The CDR3 is 12 amino acids. With 6 bases removed from V and 6 bases from J, the gap between germline ends came to 11 bases. Germline assignment: CDR1 ENHRY and CDR2 SYGVKD. The CDR3 DNA follows: TGTGCCATCAGAGGGGGGAGCCCTGAAGCTTTCTTT. Protein: CAIRGGSPEAFF.

This clonotype was observed many times. The chain has TRBV6-2 or TRBV6-3 and TRBJ2-4, with 12 bases fitting TRBD2. Trimming removed 7 bases from V and 1 base from J; junction bases left unmatched: 5. This CDR3 region has 16 residues. Per germline, CDR1 MNHEY and CDR2 SVGEGT. CDR3: CASTRLAGEAKNIQYF. CDR3 nucleotides: TGTGCCAGCACCAGACTAGCGGGAGAGGCCAAAAACATTCAGTACTTC.

This chain uses TRBV11-2 with TRBJ2-7, with D maybe TRBD2 (6 bases). V lost 2 bases and J 4 bases, leaving 30 bases between the germline ends. The CDR3 spans 20 residues. Per the germline V gene, CDR1 is SGHAT and CDR2 is FQNNGV. In DNA, the CDR3 is TGTGCCAGCAGCTTATCTTCCCGGGGCGGGACCTACATACAACCATACGAGCAGTACTTC. This translates into CASSLSSRGGTYIQPYEQYF.

The CDR3 here is CASTPAAVSYNEQFF. CDR3 bases: TGTGCCAGCACCCCAGCGGCAGTCTCCTACAATGAGCAGTTCTTC. The chain employs TRBV5-4 and TRBJ2-1; D possibly corresponds to TRBD2 (5 bases). CDR3 length: 15 residues. V lost 6 bases, J lost 0 bases, and 13 bases lay in between. CDR1 is SGHNT, CDR2 YYREEE, per germline (reference sequence).

The V call is TRBV20-1, the J call TRBJ1-1, with 9 bases that match TRBD1. The length of the CDR3 is 15 residues. The junction had 7 bases not matched to a gene; V was cut back by 1 base and J by 4 bases. The germline gives CDR1 DFQATT, CDR2 SNEGSKA (reference sequence). The CDR3 DNA sequence: TGCAGTGCTAGAGCCCGGGACAGGGTTATCACTGAAGCTTTCTTT. It encodes CSARARDRVITEAFF.

Remarks on this clonotype: The CDR3 does not close with the conserved phenylalanine or tryptophan, likely indicating a read error. V usage is TRBV7-2 and J usage is TRBJ2-5; D call uncertain. The CDR3 length is 13 residues. Germline V gene lookup returns CDR1 SGHTA and CDR2 FQGNSA. Trimming cost V 3 bases and J 5 bases, with 10 bases left between them. The CDR3 loop reads CASSFSPTETQYL. CDR3 DNA: TGTGCCAGCAGCTTCTCACCAACGGAGACCCAGTACCTC.

This clonotype has a handful of counts. V is TRBV9 and J is TRBJ2-5; tentative D call: TRBD2 (6 bases). With the DNA end fitting TRBJ2-7 better, the J assignment may be wrong. Germline V lookup: CDR1 SGDLS, CDR2 YYNGEE. The CDR3 extends over 13 amino acids. The CDR3, as DNA: TGTGCCAGCAGCGTAGGGGACTTGTACGAGCAGTACTTC. Amino acids: CASSVGDLYEQYF.

This clonotype was found a few times. This sequence joins TRBV9 and TRBJ1-2; D unclear. Germline V lookup: CDR1 SGDLS, CDR2 YYNGEE. The CDR3 spans 12 residues. V lost 0 bases, J lost 9 bases, and 9 bases lay in between. This CDR3 is CASSVEGRSYTF. The DNA of the CDR3 is TGTGCCAGCAGCGTAGAAGGCAGGAGCTACACCTTC.

This chain connects TRBV12-3 or TRBV12-4 to TRBJ2-3; D gene uncertain. The CDR3 consists of 14 residues. Trimming left V 3 bases short and J 6 bases short, with 13 bases between. CDR3 bases: TGTGCCAGCAGTTTCGTCGGACGGGTGGATACGCAGTATTTT. Translating it yields CASSFVGRVDTQYF.

This clonotype has more than one count but fewer than ten. The V and J genes are TRBV29-1 and TRBJ1-1; 7 positions match TRBD1. With 3 bases clipped from V and 3 bases from J, the junction kept 7 bases outside the gene matches. This CDR3 has 14 amino acids. In germline, CDR1 is SQVTM, CDR2 ANQGSEA. CDR3 sequence reads: CSVDRQGGHTEAFF. As DNA, the CDR3 is TGCAGCGTTGATCGACAGGGAGGGCACACTGAAGCTTTCTTT. The entire variable domain, with the rest obtained from reference TRBV29-1 and TRBJ1-1, is as follows: SAVISQKPSRDICQRGTSLTIQCQVDSQVTMMFWYRQQPGQSLTLIATANQGSEATYESGFVIDKFPISRPNLTFSTLTVSNMSPEDSSIYLCSVDRQGGHTEAFFGQGTRLTVV.

The chain employs TRBV20-1 and TRBJ2-1; 9 nucleotides align to TRBD2. The V gene end was trimmed by 0 bases and the J gene end by 7 bases; junction bases not matched to a gene: 7. Germline CDR1 is DFQATT and CDR2 is SNEGSKA (reference sequence). The CDR3 has 15 amino acids. The CDR3 region has the DNA TGCAGTGCTAGAGATGGGTCTAGCGGGATAAATGAGCAGTTCTTC. As protein: CSARDGSSGINEQFF.

This clonotype was observed a handful of times. The chain carries TRBV20-1 and TRBJ2-5; D is unclear. The closer fit of TRBJ2-1 to the DNA end suggests the J call may be wrong. Per the germline V gene, CDR1 is DFQATT and CDR2 is SNEGSKA (reference sequence). This CDR3 region has 13 residues. The CDR3 reads CSASRAMYNEQFF. Written as DNA, the CDR3 is TGCAGTGCTAGTAGGGCTATGTACAATGAGCAGTTCTTC.

The chain carries TRBV7-8 and TRBJ1-1; tentatively, D is TRBD1 (5 bases). Germline loops: CDR1 SGHVS, CDR2 FQNEAQ. The length of the CDR3 is 13 residues. Trimming left V 2 bases short and J 4 bases short, with 8 bases between. The chain's CDR3 is CASSLQGFTEAFF. The CDR3 DNA reads as TGTGCCAGCAGCTTACAGGGTTTCACTGAAGCTTTCTTT. Looking up the rest from reference TRBV7-8 and TRBJ1-1 gives the full variable domain: GAGVSQSPRYKVAKRGQDVALRCDPISGHVSLFWYQQALGQGPEFLTYFQNEAQLDKSGLPSDRFFAERPEGSVSTLKIQRTQQEDSAVYLCASSLQGFTEAFFGQGTRLTVV.

The J gene is TRBJ1-1, the V gene TRBV27; D may be TRBD1 (5 bases). The germline V gene has CDR1 MNHEY and CDR2 SMNVEV (reference sequence). Trimming took off 5 bases at V and 1 base at J, with 14 bases between the two ends. The CDR3 has 15 residues. The CDR3 DNA follows: TGTGCCAGCAGTCATCCCGCCGGGGGGAACACTGAAGCTTTCTTT. Amino acid sequence: CASSHPAGGNTEAFF.